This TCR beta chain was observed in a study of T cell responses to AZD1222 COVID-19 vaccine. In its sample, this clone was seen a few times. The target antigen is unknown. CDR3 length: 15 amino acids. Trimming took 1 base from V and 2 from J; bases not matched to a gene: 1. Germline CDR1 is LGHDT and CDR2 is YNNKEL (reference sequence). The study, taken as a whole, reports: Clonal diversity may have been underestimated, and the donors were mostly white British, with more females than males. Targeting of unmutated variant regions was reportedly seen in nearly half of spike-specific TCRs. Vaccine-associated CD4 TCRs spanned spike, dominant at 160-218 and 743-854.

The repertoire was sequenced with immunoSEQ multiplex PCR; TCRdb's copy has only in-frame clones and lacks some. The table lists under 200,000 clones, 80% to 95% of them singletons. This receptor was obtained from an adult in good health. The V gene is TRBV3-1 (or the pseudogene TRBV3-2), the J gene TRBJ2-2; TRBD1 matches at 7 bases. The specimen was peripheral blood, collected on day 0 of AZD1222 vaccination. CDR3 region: CASSQGQGNTGELFF. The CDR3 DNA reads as TGTGCCAGCAGCCAAGGACAGGGTAACACCGGGGAGCTGTTTTTT.